This TCR beta chain is from a study of blood T cell repertoires in COVID-19. All enrollees were about 18 to 100 years old and from some 24 US areas. Produced via immunoSEQ multiplex PCR; TCRdb's table is partial and in-frame only. The profile shows almost 400,000 clones, more than 75% of them singletons. In germline, CDR1 is KGHDR, CDR2 SFDVKD. The CDR3 loop spans 15 amino acids. Between the trimmed V and J ends, which lost 4 bases and 7 bases, there was a span of 18 bases. This receptor was taken from a woman aged 25 to 39 with acute COVID-19. The sample taken for sequencing was PBMCs or T cells enriched from blood (not recorded which). This chain uses TRBV24-1 with TRBJ1-2; possible D gene TRBD1, 5 bases. The CDR3 protein is CATSDRDSDLRGYTF. CDR3 nucleotide sequence: TGTGCCACCAGTGACCGAGACAGTGACTTGCGTGGCTACACCTTC.